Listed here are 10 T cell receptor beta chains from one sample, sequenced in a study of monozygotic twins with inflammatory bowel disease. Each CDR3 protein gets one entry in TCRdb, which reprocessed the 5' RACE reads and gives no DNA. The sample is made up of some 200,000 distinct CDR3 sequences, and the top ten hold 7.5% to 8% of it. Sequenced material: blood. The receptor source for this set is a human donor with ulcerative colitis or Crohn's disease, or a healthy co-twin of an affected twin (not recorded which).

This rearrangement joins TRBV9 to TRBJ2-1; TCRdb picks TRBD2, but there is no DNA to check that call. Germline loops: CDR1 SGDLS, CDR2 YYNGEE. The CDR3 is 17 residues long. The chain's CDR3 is CASSVDDPALAENEQFF.

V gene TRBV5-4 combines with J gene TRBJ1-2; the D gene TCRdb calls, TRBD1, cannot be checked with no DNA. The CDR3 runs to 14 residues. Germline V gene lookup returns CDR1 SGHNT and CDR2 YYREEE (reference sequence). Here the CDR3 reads CASSWGQGGNGYTF.

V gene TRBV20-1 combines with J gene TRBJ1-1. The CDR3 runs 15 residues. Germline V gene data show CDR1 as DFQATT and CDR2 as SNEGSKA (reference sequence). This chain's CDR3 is CSAREGTMENTEAFF.

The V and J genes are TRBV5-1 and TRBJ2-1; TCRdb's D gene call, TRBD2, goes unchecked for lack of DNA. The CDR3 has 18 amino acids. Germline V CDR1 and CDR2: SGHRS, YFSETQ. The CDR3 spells CASSLVLAGALSYNEQFF.

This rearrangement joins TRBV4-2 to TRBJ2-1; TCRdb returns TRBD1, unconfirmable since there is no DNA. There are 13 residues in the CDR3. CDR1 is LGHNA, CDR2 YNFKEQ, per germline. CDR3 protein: CASMGGDLNEQFF.

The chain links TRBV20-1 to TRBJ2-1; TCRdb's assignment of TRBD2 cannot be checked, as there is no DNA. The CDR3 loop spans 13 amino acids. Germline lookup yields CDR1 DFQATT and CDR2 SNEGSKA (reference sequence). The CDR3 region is CSYSSGGGNEQFF.

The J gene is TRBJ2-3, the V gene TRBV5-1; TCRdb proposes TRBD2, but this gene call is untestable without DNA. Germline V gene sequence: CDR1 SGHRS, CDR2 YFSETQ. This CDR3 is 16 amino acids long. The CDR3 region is CASRAGYSQGTDTQYF. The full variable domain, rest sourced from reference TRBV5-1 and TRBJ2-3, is KAGVTQTPRYLIKTRGQQVTLSCSPISGHRSVSWYQQTPGQGLQFLFEYFSETQRNKGNFPGRFSGRQFSNSRSEMNVSTLELGDSALYLCASRAGYSQGTDTQYFGPGTRLTVL.

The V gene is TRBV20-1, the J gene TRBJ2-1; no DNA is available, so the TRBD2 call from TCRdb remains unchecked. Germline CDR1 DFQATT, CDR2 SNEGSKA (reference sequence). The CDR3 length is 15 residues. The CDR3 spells CSARVGTSVPNEQFF.

The chain's CDR3 is CAINAGGSAIGTEAFF. This chain uses TRBV10-3 with TRBJ1-1; absent DNA, TCRdb's TRBD1 call cannot be checked. The CDR3 extends over 16 amino acids. Germline CDR1 ENHRY, CDR2 SYGVKD.

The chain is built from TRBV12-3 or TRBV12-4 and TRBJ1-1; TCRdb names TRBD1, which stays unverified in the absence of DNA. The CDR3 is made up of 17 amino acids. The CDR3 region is CASSLAGGGSKNTEAFF.